These 6 T cell receptor beta chains were all obtained from the same sample, sequenced in a study of blood T cell repertoires in COVID-19 (dated by TCRdb to the early 2020s). Libraries came from the immunoSEQ multiplex PCR assay. The clones in this table, taken by TCRdb from immuneACCESS, are in-frame only. Not every clone is retained; where verified, under half of the shortfall comes from an unresolved V gene, and the cause of the rest is unknown. The sample includes about 480,000 clones, with about 91% observed a single time. The ten largest clones take up around an eighth of the sample. Sequencing was performed on peripheral blood. These receptors originate from a woman between 50 and 59 years old with COVID-19, enrolled during active disease.

The chain combines TRBV15 with TRBJ1-3; D remains ambiguous. Per the germline V gene, CDR1 is LNHNV and CDR2 is YYDKDF (reference sequence). The CDR3 contains 14 residues. Trimming cost V 1 base and J 8 bases, with 12 bases left between them. The CDR3 nucleotides read TGTGCCACCAGCAGAGTGCCGCTGCGGGACACCATATATTTT. This codes for CATSRVPLRDTIYF.

The chain joins TRBV12-3 or TRBV12-4 to TRBJ2-1; 8 bases align to TRBD2. The CDR3 consists of 13 residues. V gave up 5 bases and J gave up 6 bases; unmatched junction bases: 3. CDR3: CASSPGLANEQFF. The DNA for the CDR3 is TGTGCCAGCAGTCCTGGACTAGCCAATGAGCAGTTCTTC.

The chain is built from TRBV28 and TRBJ2-7; 8 nucleotides align to TRBD1. The CDR3 has 13 residues. CDR1 is MDHEN, CDR2 SYDVKM, per germline. V shed 9 bases, J shed 0 bases, and the junction held 4 bases outside the gene matches. CDR3 loop: CASRQGNSYEQYF. The CDR3 coding sequence is TGTGCCAGTAGACAGGGGAACTCCTACGAGCAGTACTTC.

The rearrangement links TRBV12-3 or TRBV12-4 to TRBJ1-1, with a weak D call TRBD1 (5 bases). The CDR3 spans 13 residues. V was pared by 6 bases and J by 7 bases, with 15 bases between. CDR3 region: CASRDRSGGEAFF. DNA of the CDR3: TGTGCCAGCAGAGACCGTTCGGGGGGTGAAGCTTTCTTT.

This chain joins TRBV19 and TRBJ2-3, with 9 bases lining up with TRBD1. The germline CDR1 and CDR2 sequences are LNHDA and SQIVND (reference sequence). The CDR3 runs to 16 residues. The J segment lost 3 bases and the V segment lost 3 bases, leaving 7 bases of the junction unmatched. CDR3 region: CASSIHDGTGTDTQYF. CDR3 coding DNA: TGTGCCAGTAGTATCCACGACGGGACAGGGACAGATACGCAGTATTTT.

CDR3 loop: CATSAPLSTDTQYF. The CDR3 DNA is TGTGCCACCAGTGCGCCCCTAAGCACAGATACGCAGTATTTT. This chain links TRBV24-1 with TRBJ2-3; D uncertain. Germline CDR1 KGHDR, CDR2 SFDVKD. Between the trimmed V and J ends, which lost 5 bases and 0 bases, there was a span of 8 bases. The CDR3 runs to 14 residues.